This paragraph covers one T cell receptor (beta chain) sequence. No antigen is known for it. Within one base of it there is no much larger clone, and no base qualities were kept. Libraries were constructed by the immunoSEQ multiplex PCR assay. DNA was isolated with Qiagen DNeasy or QIAamp micro DNA kits and TCRB sequenced with the Adaptive Biotechnology human TCRB sequencing kit. TCRB libraries were sequenced on an Illumina MiSeq. The study's own analysis went as follows. TCRB sequence data were analyzed using the kit provider's software, and tumor enrichment of clonotype templates was assessed with Fisher's exact test. The table was pulled from immuneACCESS by TCRdb, which kept in-frame rearrangements only. Such tables lose some clones; where checked, under half of the loss comes from unresolved V genes, and the rest has no known cause. From that table come the V and J calls and clone size; the DNA was used to work out D and trimming. This sample comprises about 10,000 clones, around three fifths of them detected only once. The biggest ten clones account for approximately 15% of the sample.

This specimen comes from a study of CD4 T cells in lung cancer (dated by TCRdb to the late 2010s). About the full investigation: The study screened blood T cells of NSCLC patients for responses to candidate mutation-encoded neoepitopes and isolated neoantigen-specific CD4+ T-cell clones and TCRs. Four patients undergoing curative-intent resections for stage I-III non-small cell lung cancer provided the tumor and non-adjacent lung tissue. Lung adenocarcinoma or squamous cell carcinoma was present in the resected patients, who were aged 60 to 69 at blood donation and were mostly former smokers. Before blood donation, patients had received treatments including platinum chemotherapy, and some received nivolumab or pembrolizumab. TCRB deep sequencing tracked the frequency of neoantigen-specific clonotypes in tumor resections, non-adjacent lung and cultured T-cell products. Results and caveats for the whole study, not just this receptor: Some responses derived from blood might reflect in vitro priming of naive T cells or cross-reactivity instead of memory responses to the cancer.

From the same resection, non-adjacent lung tissue was collected as far as possible from the malignant lesion, at a distance of at least 3 cm. The CDR3 numbers 14 residues from cysteine through phenylalanine. The kept DNA is CDR3 alone, 42 bases in frame from the first base. As encoded in the germline V gene, CDR1 is SGHRS while CDR2 is YFSETQ. Between the V and J ends, shortened by 0 bases and 6 bases respectively, the junction contains 9 bases. The receptor chain draws on TRBV5-1 and TRBJ1-4, and perhaps TRBD1 as D gene, on 5 matching bases. The specimen was normal lung tissue taken away from the tumor. The receptor's source is a man aged 55 to 69 with non-small cell lung cancer. The CDR3 is CASSLGQLDEKLFF. The DNA reads as follows: TGCGCCAGCAGCTTGGGACAGTTAGATGAAAAACTGTTTTTT.